The 17 T cell receptor beta chains below all came from one sample that was sequenced in a study of T cell repertoires in cytomegalovirus infection. Each CDR3 protein gets one entry after TCRdb re-called the reads with MiXCR. The table lists roughly 230,000 distinct CDR3 sequences, roughly 22% of them singletons. Sequences were obtained from CD8+ T cells from PBMCs. These receptors all stem from a human donor in good health (CMV status not recorded). Some clones in this sample may be carry-over from other donors' samples.

The chain has TRBV7-6 and TRBJ2-1; 11 bases match TRBD1. The CDR3 contains 15 residues. J lost 7 bases, V lost 3 bases, and 5 bases had no gene match. Germline V CDR1 and CDR2: SGHVS, FNYEAQ. The CDR3 loop reads CASSFWTGGLNEQFF. The CDR3 coding sequence is TGTGCCAGCAGCTTCTGGACAGGGGGCTTGAATGAGCAGTTCTTC.

This clonotype was seen a handful of times. The rearrangement links TRBV7-6 to TRBJ2-7, with 9 bases fitting TRBD1. The CDR3 extends over 18 amino acids. V shed 5 bases and J 5 bases; nucleotides not matched to a gene: 19. Germline CDR1 and CDR2: SGHVS and FNYEAQ. The CDR3: CASSQPGVRQGDFDEQYF. The CDR3 region has the DNA TGTGCCAGCAGCCAACCGGGGGTTAGACAGGGGGACTTTGACGAGCAGTACTTC.

The chain has TRBV7-9 and TRBJ2-5; D unresolved. CDR3 length: 15 amino acids. Germline-derived CDR1 and CDR2 are SEHNR and FQNEAQ (reference sequence). V was pared by 1 base and J by 1 base, with 10 bases between. The CDR3 nucleotides read TGTGCCAGCAGCTTAGGCTATGCATTCCAAGAGACCCAGTACTTC. The encoded protein is CASSLGYAFQETQYF. The full variable domain, with the rest looked up from reference TRBV7-9 and TRBJ2-5, is DTGVSQNPRHKITKRGQNVTFRCDPISEHNRLYWYRQTLGQGPEFLTYFQNEAQLEKSRLLSDRFSAERPKGSFSTLEIQRTEQGDSAMYLCASSLGYAFQETQYFGPGTRLLVL.

In its sample, this clonotype was seen a few times. The rearrangement links TRBV29-1 to TRBJ1-2; D remains unclear. Germline CDR1 reads SQVTM; CDR2 reads ANQGSEA. The CDR3 contains 15 residues. Trimming cost V 2 bases and J 0 bases, with 13 bases left between them. The CDR3 DNA sequence: TGCAGCGTTGAACGGGAGTGGGGAGCTAACTATGGCTACACCTTC. This gives the protein CSVEREWGANYGYTF.

As DNA, the CDR3 is TGCAGTGCTAGGGATTATGAAGGGGCAGGGTGGAACACTGAAGCTTTCTTT. Amino acid sequence: CSARDYEGAGWNTEAFF. V is TRBV20-1 and J is TRBJ1-1, with a tentative D call TRBD1 (5 bases). Trimming stripped 3 bases from V and 1 base from J, with 21 bases between. This CDR3 region has 17 residues. The germline gives CDR1 DFQATT, CDR2 SNEGSKA (reference sequence).

V gene TRBV6-6 combines with J gene TRBJ2-1; no clear D gene. CDR1 and CDR2 from the germline V gene are MNHNY and SVGAGI (reference sequence). V was pared by 7 bases and J by 6 bases, with 10 bases between. The CDR3 runs to 12 residues. CDR3 DNA: TGTGCCAGCATTTTACTGATCAATGAGCAGTTCTTC. It encodes CASILLINEQFF.

Details on this clonotype: At one end the junction does not follow the germline gene, possibly because of a read error. The chain links TRBV20-1 to TRBJ2-5; 14 bases map to TRBD2. In germline, CDR1 is DFQATT, CDR2 SNEGSKA (reference sequence). The CDR3 extends over 18 amino acids. CDR3 in DNA: TGCAGTGCTAGGGGACTAGCGGGGGAAAGCTCCGGCCAAAAGACCCAGTACTTC. Protein sequence: CSARGLAGESSGQKTQYF.

There are a few counts of this clonotype. The chain has TRBV6-6 and TRBJ1-1; 8 nucleotides match TRBD1. V lost 8 bases, J lost 4 bases, and 6 bases stayed unmatched. This CDR3 is built from 13 residues. Germline V lookup: CDR1 MNHNY, CDR2 SVGAGI (reference sequence). DNA of the CDR3: TGTGCCAGCCGGGGACAGGCAAGCACTGAAGCTTTCTTT. Its protein product is CASRGQASTEAFF.

The V and J genes are TRBV4-1 and TRBJ1-4; 8 bases fit TRBD1. After removal of 4 bases from V and 3 bases from J, the junction contained 7 bases not matched to a gene. The CDR3 extends over 16 amino acids. Germline lookup yields CDR1 MGHRA and CDR2 YSYEKL. CDR3 amino acids: CASSRQGLGANEKLFF. CDR3 DNA: TGCGCCAGCAGCCGACAGGGGTTGGGAGCTAATGAAAAACTGTTTTTT.

The sample holds a few counts of this clonotype. The V call is TRBV14, the J call TRBJ2-1; TRBD2 is a possible D gene (6 bases). Germline V gives CDR1 SGHDN, CDR2 FVKESK. The CDR3 loop spans 16 amino acids. V lost 4 bases and J 3 bases, leaving 16 bases between the germline ends. The CDR3 DNA reads as TGTGCCAGCAGCCGAGGGGCCAGGGACTTCTACAATGAGCAGTTCTTC. This translates into CASSRGARDFYNEQFF. Drawing the rest from reference TRBV14 and TRBJ2-1, the complete variable domain is EAGVTQFPSHSVIEKGQTVTLRCDPISGHDNLYWYRRVMGKEIKFLLHFVKESKQDESGMPNNRFLAERTGGTYSTLKVQPAELEDSGVYFCASSRGARDFYNEQFFGPGTRLTVL.

There are a few counts of this clonotype. The chain carries TRBV5-4 and TRBJ1-1; 7 bases line up with TRBD1. The V and J ends lost 0 bases and 3 bases, in that order; junction bases with no gene match: 5. The CDR3 runs to 15 residues. Germline CDR1 is SGHNT and CDR2 is YYREEE (reference sequence). CDR3 coding DNA: TGTGCCAGCAGCTTGGAACTAGGGGGCCACACTGAAGCTTTCTTT. This sequence encodes CASSLELGGHTEAFF.

V gene TRBV3-1 combines with J gene TRBJ2-5; no clear D. Germline V gives CDR1 LGHDT, CDR2 YNNKEL (reference sequence). V gave up 2 bases and J gave up 5 bases, with 6 bases separating them. There are 12 residues in the CDR3. The CDR3 sequence: CASSQPLETQYF. CDR3 bases: TGTGCCAGCAGCCAACCTCTGGAGACCCAGTACTTC.

The chain carries TRBV7-8 and TRBJ1-6; 8 positions agree with TRBD1. The CDR3 is 14 amino acids. From germline, CDR1 is SGHVS and CDR2 FQNEAQ. V was clipped by 5 bases and J by 6 bases; unmatched bases: 3. As DNA, the CDR3 is TGTGCCAGCAGCCAGGACAGGGCTAATTCACCCCTCCACTTT. It encodes CASSQDRANSPLHF.

This clonotype was observed at least ten times. This chain joins TRBV7-2 and TRBJ2-7, with a possible D match to TRBD1 (5 bases). The CDR3 loop spans 13 amino acids. CDR1 and CDR2 (germline): SGHTA, FQGNSA. V was clipped by 1 base and J by 4 bases, with 8 bases between them. For the CDR3, the DNA is TGTGCCAGCAGCTTAGATCAGGGATACGAGCAGTACTTC. Residues: CASSLDQGYEQYF.

This clonotype was observed many times. This chain's CDR3 is CASSPGQGATKNIQYF. The CDR3 DNA sequence: TGTGCCAGCAGCCCGGGACAGGGGGCGACCAAAAACATTCAGTACTTC. The genes are TRBV7-6 and TRBJ2-4; TRBD1 matches at 12 bases. The CDR3 has 16 amino acids. Germline V gene lookup returns CDR1 SGHVS and CDR2 FNYEAQ. V lost 5 bases, J lost 2 bases, and 4 bases stayed unmatched.

In this sample, this clonotype turned up many times. The chain is built from TRBV7-6 and TRBJ2-2; possible D gene TRBD2, 7 bases. Trimming removed 0 bases from V and 0 bases from J, with 11 bases in between. This CDR3 region has 17 residues. Germline V gives CDR1 SGHVS, CDR2 FNYEAQ. The CDR3 sequence is CASSLARGGSNTGELFF. CDR3 sequence (DNA): TGTGCCAGCAGCTTAGCTCGCGGGGGCTCGAACACCGGGGAGCTGTTTTTT.

This clonotype was counted a few times. The chain recombines TRBV10-3 with TRBJ1-1; D is undetermined. Germline CDR1 reads ENHRY; CDR2 reads SYGVKD. V was shortened by 0 bases and J by 3 bases, with 11 bases between the two germline ends. The CDR3 runs to 15 residues. The CDR3 here is CAISESIEHYTEAFF. The CDR3 nucleotides are TGTGCCATCAGTGAGTCGATCGAGCATTACACTGAAGCTTTCTTT.